A single sample gave rise to the 23 T cell receptor beta chains below, sequenced in a study of cytomegalovirus exposure and HLA in healthy donors. PCR used 60 Vbeta primers and 13 Jbeta primers. The table came from immunoSEQ multiplex PCR; TCRdb's copy has only in-frame clones and leaves some out. The top ten hold around 4.8% of the sample, which has under 250,000 clones, 70% to 80% seen once. The sample consisted of PBMCs. These receptor sequences come from a young woman in good health and CMV-seropositive.

The chain uses TRBV2 and TRBJ2-1; 7 positions agree with TRBD2. The CDR3 is 14 amino acids. The germline V gene has CDR1 SNHLY and CDR2 FYNNEI. Losses at the gene ends were 2 bases for V and 9 bases for J; bases not matched to a gene: 7. Here the CDR3 DNA reads TGTGCCAGCAGTGAAAGGGAGGGTCTGGGTGAGCAGTTCTTC. It yields the protein CASSEREGLGEQFF.

The chain carries TRBV14 and TRBJ2-5; 7 positions agree with TRBD1. Germline trimming cut 3 bases from V and 1 base from J; bases unmatched to any gene: 5. The CDR3 is 15 amino acids. Germline assignment: CDR1 SGHDN and CDR2 FVKESK. The CDR3 protein is CASSHDRALQETQYF. CDR3 bases: TGTGCCAGCAGCCATGACAGGGCTCTCCAAGAGACCCAGTACTTC.

The CDR3 loop reads CASSPRVTGFRMNYGYTF. CDR3 in DNA: TGTGCCAGCAGCCCTAGGGTGACAGGATTCCGAATGAACTATGGCTACACCTTC. The rearrangement joins TRBV11-3 to TRBJ1-2; tentative D call: TRBD1 (6 bases). There are 18 residues in the CDR3. Between the trimmed V and J ends, which lost 5 bases and 2 bases, there was a span of 24 bases. Germline CDR1 is SGHNT and CDR2 is YENEEA.

The chain couples TRBV27 to TRBJ2-3; the match to TRBD2 covers 11 bases. Germline V gene data show CDR1 as MNHEY and CDR2 as SMNVEV (reference sequence). V shed 6 bases and J 0 bases; nucleotides not matched to a gene: 5. The CDR3 loop spans 16 amino acids. DNA for the CDR3: TGTGCCAGCAGAAGGACTAGCGGGTCTAGCACAGATACGCAGTATTTT. It is translated as CASRRTSGSSTDTQYF.

This chain links TRBV19 with TRBJ2-4; D perhaps matches TRBD1 (5 bases). Trimming cost V 2 bases and J 0 bases, with 11 bases left between them. This CDR3 is built from 16 residues. Germline V gene sequence: CDR1 LNHDA, CDR2 SQIVND (reference sequence). The CDR3 spells CASSIFWGLAKNIQYF. Here the CDR3 DNA reads TGTGCCAGTAGTATATTTTGGGGCCTAGCCAAAAACATTCAGTACTTC.

In its sample, this clone was seen once. The chain joins TRBV4-1 to TRBJ2-7; 7 bases map to TRBD1. The CDR3 length is 16 residues. Germline V gene lookup returns CDR1 MGHRA and CDR2 YSYEKL. Germline trimming cut 3 bases from V and 0 bases from J; bases unmatched to any gene: 8. CDR3 protein: CASSQEPGQSSYEQYF. DNA of the CDR3: TGCGCCAGCAGCCAGGAACCGGGACAGTCCTCCTACGAGCAGTACTTC.

The rearrangement links TRBV7-2 to TRBJ1-4, with a possible D match to TRBD1 (6 bases). CDR3 length: 15 residues. Trimming removed 4 bases at V and 4 bases at J, with 13 bases between. The germline V gene has CDR1 SGHTA and CDR2 FQGNSA. CDR3 amino acids: CASSSYGQSNEKLFF. CDR3 in DNA: TGTGCCAGCAGCTCGTACGGACAGAGTAATGAAAAACTGTTTTTT.

This chain uses TRBV21-1 with TRBJ1-4. TRBV21-1 is a known pseudogene. The CDR3 totals 15 residues. CDR3 protein: CASSKMYPRGEKLFF. As DNA, the CDR3 is TGTGCCAGCAGCAAAATGTACCCCCGGGGAGAAAAACTGTTTTTT.

The V gene is TRBV5-3, the J gene TRBJ1-5; possible D gene TRBD1, 6 bases. TRBV5-3 is recorded as an ORF, its role being uncertain. V lost 10 bases and J 6 bases, leaving 26 bases between the germline ends. The CDR3 consists of 16 residues. CDR3 sequence (DNA): TGTGCCTCAGACAGTCCGCGGGGAGGGGGGGCTCAGCCCCAGCATTTT. Translating gives CASDSPRGGGAQPQHF.

The rearrangement joins TRBV5-6 to TRBJ2-5, with D tentatively TRBD1 (6 bases). V was trimmed by 0 bases and J by 4 bases, leaving 10 bases between them. Germline values: CDR1 SGHDT, CDR2 YYEEEE. The CDR3 spans 14 residues. This chain's CDR3 is CASSLGQGGETQYF. The CDR3 DNA reads as TGTGCCAGCAGCTTGGGACAAGGGGGAGAGACCCAGTACTTC.

This rearrangement joins TRBV4-3 to TRBJ1-5, with a possible D match to TRBD1 (6 bases). The germline V gene has CDR1 LGHNA and CDR2 YSLEER. The CDR3 sequence is 17 residues long. Trimming shortened V by 0 bases and J by 0 bases, and 12 bases separated the two germline ends. DNA for the CDR3: TGCGCCAGCAGCCAAGATAGGACAGAAATTAGCAATCAGCCCCAGCATTTT. This sequence encodes CASSQDRTEISNQPQHF.

The count of this clone is one. The chain employs TRBV9 and TRBJ1-3, with D possibly being TRBD1 (6 bases). V was cut by 0 bases and J by 0 bases, with 7 bases left in between. Germline V lookup: CDR1 SGDLS, CDR2 YYNGEE. This CDR3 region has 15 residues. CDR3 protein: CASSVEDSSGNTIYF. The DNA of the CDR3 is TGTGCCAGCAGCGTAGAGGACAGCTCTGGAAACACCATATATTTT.

V usage is TRBV29-1 and J usage is TRBJ2-1; TRBD2 might be the D (5 bases). V lost 5 bases and J lost 0, with 17 bases in between. The CDR3 length is 16 residues. Germline CDR1 is SQVTM and CDR2 is ANQGSEA. CDR3 loop: CSVFSLTRDSYNEQFF. CDR3 nucleotides: TGCAGCGTTTTTTCTTTAACTCGGGACTCCTACAATGAGCAGTTCTTC.

The V and J genes are TRBV27 and TRBJ1-5, with D unresolved. The CDR3 is 13 residues long. The germline V and J ends were trimmed by 1 base and 5 bases, with 6 bases remaining between them. CDR1 and CDR2 from the germline V gene are MNHEY and SMNVEV (reference sequence). As DNA, the CDR3 is TGTGCCAGCAGTTTATTACCGGATCAGCCCCAGCATTTT. Encoded protein: CASSLLPDQPQHF.

This rearrangement joins TRBV7-2 to TRBJ1-2, with unresolved D. CDR1 and CDR2 from the germline V gene are SGHTA and FQGNSA. The V gene lost 5 bases and the J gene lost 4 bases, with 20 bases spanning the gap. This CDR3 has 16 residues. The CDR3 DNA sequence: TGTGCCAGCAGCCCTAGGAGACCGGCGAGGATCTATGGCTACACCTTC. Its protein is CASSPRRPARIYGYTF.

This chain uses TRBV5-4 with TRBJ1-6; 12 nucleotides agree with TRBD1. The CDR3 runs to 17 residues. The V gene's germline CDR1 is SGHNT and CDR2 YYREEE (reference sequence). V lost 5 bases and J lost 1; bases outside the gene matches: 4. Here the CDR3 DNA reads TGTGCCAGCAGTTCGGGACAGGGGGCATCCTATAATTCACCCCTCCACTTT. It yields the protein CASSSGQGASYNSPLHF.

In DNA form, the CDR3 reads TGTGCCAGCAGTAGGGAGGGCCGGGGTGAGCAGTTCTTC. Amino acids: CASSREGRGEQFF. The gene calls are TRBV2 and TRBJ2-1, with 7 bases that match TRBD2. The germline V gene has CDR1 SNHLY and CDR2 FYNNEI. Germline trimming cut 5 bases from V and 9 bases from J; bases unmatched to any gene: 7. The CDR3 consists of 13 residues.

The V call is TRBV4-3, the J call TRBJ2-7; D gene uncertain. The CDR3 runs to 12 residues. Trimming pared 4 bases from V and 6 bases from J, leaving 10 bases between. Germline V gene data show CDR1 as LGHNA and CDR2 as YSLEER. Here the CDR3 reads CASSLNSGEQYF. The CDR3 DNA sequence: TGCGCCAGCAGCCTAAACTCGGGCGAGCAGTACTTC.

The genes are TRBV14 and TRBJ2-3, with D possibly matching TRBD2 (7 bases). CDR3 length: 16 amino acids. V gave up 1 base and J gave up 3 bases, with 14 bases separating them. Germline CDR1 is SGHDN and CDR2 is FVKESK. The CDR3 sequence is CASSQVGGGWTDTQYF. CDR3 coding DNA: TGTGCCAGCAGCCAAGTCGGCGGGGGCTGGACAGATACGCAGTATTTT. Together with reference TRBV14 and TRBJ2-3, the CDR3 gives the full variable domain: EAGVTQFPSHSVIEKGQTVTLRCDPISGHDNLYWYRRVMGKEIKFLLHFVKESKQDESGMPNNRFLAERTGGTYSTLKVQPAELEDSGVYFCASSQVGGGWTDTQYFGPGTRLTVL.

This chain uses TRBV5-4 with TRBJ1-2, with D perhaps matching TRBD1 (5 bases). This CDR3 comprises 14 residues. Trimming took 1 base from V and 7 from J, leaving 14 bases between them. Germline V gene sequence: CDR1 SGHNT, CDR2 YYREEE (reference sequence). The CDR3 spells CASSLTGSVRGYTF. CDR3 DNA sequence: TGTGCCAGCAGCTTGACAGGATCTGTGCGTGGCTACACCTTC.

The chain recombines TRBV10-1 with TRBJ2-7; 7 bases agree with TRBD1. CDR1 is WNHNN and CDR2 is SYGVQD in the germline V gene (reference sequence). With 8 bases clipped from V and 3 bases from J, the junction kept 10 bases outside the gene matches. This CDR3 region has 14 residues. DNA for the CDR3: TGCGCCAGCTGCTCCCGGGGACAGATCTACGAGCAGTACTTC. It is translated as CASCSRGQIYEQYF.

The chain uses TRBV4-2 and TRBJ2-4, with 8 bases aligning to TRBD2. V shed 2 bases, J shed 9 bases, and the junction held 9 bases outside the gene matches. The CDR3 is 15 residues long. Germline CDR1 LGHNA, CDR2 YNFKEQ. In nucleotides, the CDR3 is TGTGCCAGCAGCCAACCCGAGCGGGAGTTTGGCATTCAGTACTTC. Its protein product is CASSQPEREFGIQYF.

The chain recombines TRBV10-2 with TRBJ2-3, with TRBD2 identical over 10 bases. This CDR3 is built from 14 residues. Germline CDR1 and CDR2: WSHSY and SAAADI. The junction had 1 base not matched to a gene; V was cut back by 4 bases and J by 3 bases. CDR3 sequence reads: CASSGSGRTDTQYF. As DNA, the CDR3 is TGCGCCAGCAGTGGTAGCGGGAGGACAGATACGCAGTATTTT.